Listed here are 18 T cell receptor beta chains from one sample, sequenced in a study of cytomegalovirus exposure and HLA in healthy donors. TCRdb's copy holds only in-frame clones and misses some; the assay was immunoSEQ multiplex PCR. The sample lists 250,000 to 350,000 clones, 70% to 90% occurring once. Sequencing was performed on PBMCs. These receptors were taken from a man younger than 40 in good health and CMV-seronegative.

As for this clone: Different DNA sequences within this sample yield the same CDR3. This chain links TRBV18 with TRBJ2-7; D call uncertain. This CDR3 has 11 amino acids. Germline CDR1 KGHSH, CDR2 LQKENI. Deletions cut 6 bases from V and 0 bases from J, with 3 bases between. As DNA, the CDR3 is TGTGCCAGCTCCCTCTCCTACGAGCAGTACTTC. Translation: CASSLSYEQYF.

The chain couples TRBV7-9 to TRBJ1-4, with D unresolved. Deletions cut 3 bases from V and 7 bases from J, with 6 bases between. The germline CDR1 and CDR2 sequences are SEHNR and FQNEAQ (reference sequence). The CDR3 extends over 12 amino acids. CDR3 DNA: TGTGCCAGCAGCTTGCGGTCTGAAAAACTGTTTTTT. Amino acid sequence: CASSLRSEKLFF. The variable domain in full, with the rest retrieved from reference TRBV7-9 and TRBJ1-4, is DTGVSQNPRHKITKRGQNVTFRCDPISEHNRLYWYRQTLGQGPEFLTYFQNEAQLEKSRLLSDRFSAERPKGSFSTLEIQRTEQGDSAMYLCASSLRSEKLFFGSGTQLSVL.

The chain carries TRBV6-6 and TRBJ1-5, with D tentatively TRBD1 (6 bases). With 3 bases removed from V and 7 bases from J, the gap between germline ends came to 19 bases. The CDR3 contains 16 residues. CDR1 and CDR2 (germline): MNHNY, SVGAGI (reference sequence). CDR3 in amino acids: CASSYGDTYYGQPQHF. The CDR3 DNA reads TGTGCCAGCAGTTATGGGGACACTTATTATGGACAGCCCCAGCATTTT.

The rearrangement uses TRBV25-1 and TRBJ2-5; 7 nucleotides align to TRBD1. The CDR3 length is 13 residues. Germline CDR1 MGHDK, CDR2 SYGVNS. Losses at the gene ends were 5 bases for V and 5 bases for J; bases not matched to a gene: 5. CDR3 DNA sequence: TGTGCCAGCAGTTACAGGGGAAGGGAGACCCAGTACTTC. Its protein product is CASSYRGRETQYF. Full variable domain (rest looked up from reference TRBV25-1 and TRBJ2-5): EADIYQTPRYLVIGTGKKITLECSQTMGHDKMYWYQQDPGMELHLIHYSYGVNSTEKGDLSSESTVSRIRTEHFPLTLESARPSHTSQYLCASSYRGRETQYFGPGTRLLVL.

The chain carries TRBV29-1 and TRBJ1-4, with D maybe TRBD1 (5 bases). Germline loops: CDR1 SQVTM, CDR2 ANQGSEA. The CDR3 has 13 residues. Trimming stripped 5 bases from V and 2 bases from J, with 9 bases between. The CDR3 coding sequence is TGCAGCGTTTTGCCAGGGACTAATGAAAAACTGTTTTTT. It is translated as CSVLPGTNEKLFF. The whole variable domain, filled in from reference TRBV29-1 and TRBJ1-4, reads SAVISQKPSRDICQRGTSLTIQCQVDSQVTMMFWYRQQPGQSLTLIATANQGSEATYESGFVIDKFPISRPNLTFSTLTVSNMSPEDSSIYLCSVLPGTNEKLFFGSGTQLSVL.

The V gene is TRBV10-1, the J gene TRBJ2-4, with TRBD1 as a possible D gene (5 bases). From germline, CDR1 is WNHNN and CDR2 SYGVQD (reference sequence). CDR3 length: 14 residues. V was clipped by 6 bases and J by 6 bases, with 15 bases between them. The CDR3 loop is CASSLTAGSNIQYF. The DNA for the CDR3 is TGCGCCAGCAGCCTGACGGCAGGGTCAAACATTCAGTACTTC.

The chain carries TRBV7-2 and TRBJ1-1; TRBD1 might be the D (5 bases). The CDR3 length is 16 residues. Germline V gives CDR1 SGHTA, CDR2 FQGNSA. V gave up 1 base and J gave up 0 bases, with 12 bases separating them. The CDR3 here is CASSLDNRLLNTEAFF. The CDR3 bases are TGTGCCAGCAGCTTAGACAACAGGCTACTGAACACTGAAGCTTTCTTT.

The rearrangement links TRBV27 to TRBJ2-3, with a weak D call TRBD2 (6 bases). The CDR3 sequence is 11 residues long. Trimming stripped 8 bases from V and 5 bases from J, with 8 bases between. Germline values: CDR1 MNHEY, CDR2 SMNVEV (reference sequence). The CDR3, as DNA: TGTGCCAGCGGGCGGGGAGATACGCAGTATTTT. Protein sequence: CASGRGDTQYF.

The rearrangement joins TRBV19 to TRBJ1-1, with D unclear. Germline CDR1 is LNHDA and CDR2 is SQIVND (reference sequence). Trimming took off 7 bases at V and 6 bases at J, with 15 bases between the two ends. The CDR3 sequence is 13 residues long. DNA for the CDR3: TGTGCCAGTAAGAGGGATTTGATCTCTGAAGCTTTCTTT. Its protein is CASKRDLISEAFF.

The chain recombines TRBV19 with TRBJ1-1; D unclear. The length of the CDR3 is 15 residues. Germline-derived CDR1 and CDR2 are LNHDA and SQIVND (reference sequence). V was cut by 0 bases and J by 1 base, with 9 bases left in between. CDR3 residues: CASSIDAGSNTEAFF. The CDR3, as DNA: TGTGCCAGTAGTATAGATGCGGGTTCGAACACTGAAGCTTTCTTT. Combining the CDR3 with reference TRBV19 and TRBJ1-1 gives the whole variable domain DGGITQSPKYLFRKEGQNVTLSCEQNLNHDAMYWYRQDPGQGLRLIYYSQIVNDFQKGDIAEGYSVSREKKESFPLTVTSAQKNPTAFYLCASSIDAGSNTEAFFGQGTRLTVV.

The chain couples TRBV7-9 to TRBJ1-3; D call uncertain. The CDR3 sequence is 11 residues long. Per the germline V gene, CDR1 is SEHNR and CDR2 is FQNEAQ (reference sequence). Trimming shortened V by 4 bases and J by 9 bases, and 7 bases separated the two germline ends. CDR3 sequence (DNA): TGTGCCAGCAGCTCCATCGGCACCATATATTTT. Its protein is CASSSIGTIYF.

The rearrangement uses TRBV19 and TRBJ1-5; TRBD1 agrees at 7 bases. This CDR3 comprises 14 residues. The trim removed 2 bases at V and 4 bases at J, leaving 2 bases unmatched. The V gene's germline CDR1 is LNHDA and CDR2 SQIVND (reference sequence). CDR3 sequence: CASSIKQGNQPQHF. In DNA form, the CDR3 reads TGTGCCAGTAGTATAAAACAGGGGAATCAGCCCCAGCATTTT.

V and J are TRBV5-1 and TRBJ1-4; D remains ambiguous. Germline assignment: CDR1 SGHRS and CDR2 YFSETQ. This CDR3 has 15 residues. V gave up 1 base and J gave up 4 bases, with 11 bases separating them. For the CDR3, the DNA is TGCGCCAGCAGCTTGTCCGGGAGACATAATGAAAAACTGTTTTTT. Translating gives CASSLSGRHNEKLFF.

The J gene is TRBJ1-1, the V gene TRBV30, with D hard to call. CDR1 and CDR2 from the germline V gene are GTSNPN and SVGIG (reference sequence). V gave up 0 bases and J gave up 8 bases, with 10 bases separating them. This CDR3 comprises 12 residues. The CDR3: CAWSVGTAEAFF. The CDR3 DNA follows: TGTGCCTGGAGTGTAGGTACAGCAGAAGCTTTCTTT.

J is TRBJ1-5 and V is TRBV6-5; 7 bases map to TRBD1. V trimming: 6 bases; J trimming: 8 bases; junction bases outside the gene matches: 10. The germline V gene encodes CDR1 MNHEY and CDR2 SVGAGI. The CDR3 has 14 amino acids. CDR3 in amino acids: CASSRDRVKKPQHF. CDR3 bases: TGTGCCAGCAGCCGTGACAGGGTTAAGAAGCCCCAGCATTTT.

This chain uses TRBV5-3 with TRBJ2-5; D perhaps matches TRBD2 (7 bases). TRBV5-3 is annotated as an ORF whose role is uncertain. This CDR3 spans 17 amino acids. The V end lost 2 bases, the J end lost 0 bases, and 17 bases lay between the germline ends. CDR3 sequence (DNA): TGTGCCAGAAGCTTTTGGTCGGGGGGCCTAGACCAAGAGACCCAGTACTTC. Protein product: CARSFWSGGLDQETQYF.

This chain links TRBV6-5 with TRBJ2-5, with D unresolved. Trimming took off 4 bases at V and 0 bases at J, with 12 bases between the two ends. Germline CDR1 MNHEY, CDR2 SVGAGI. This CDR3 is 15 amino acids long. CDR3 region: CASSSLNRYQETQYF. The CDR3 nucleotides are TGTGCCAGCAGTTCACTCAACCGGTACCAAGAGACCCAGTACTTC.

The J gene is TRBJ2-7, the V gene TRBV7-9; TRBD1 is a possible D gene (8 bases). The V end was cut by 0 bases, the J end by 4 bases, with 16 bases between. Germline V lookup: CDR1 SEHNR, CDR2 FQNEAQ (reference sequence). CDR3 size: 16 residues. CDR3 loop: CASSLAGGTGVYEQYF. CDR3 sequence (DNA): TGTGCCAGCAGCTTAGCGGGGGGGACAGGAGTTTACGAGCAGTACTTC.